Sequencing of this T cell receptor (beta chain) was carried out in a study of read filtering for tumor transcriptome and immune sequencing. Turning to the study itself: The cohort had 17 to 20 men and 14 women aged roughly 40 to 90, mean around 63 years. RNA-seq yielded only roughly 75 to 1,300 TCR reads, IR-seq about 4 to 11 million.

This clonotype was picked up many times. Germline V lookup: CDR1 SGHDN, CDR2 FVKESK. V was trimmed by 4 bases and J by 7 bases, leaving 16 bases between them. This CDR3 spans 15 amino acids. Molecular barcoded adaptors covering alpha/delta and beta/gamma chains were used on approximately 400 ng RNA. Via MiXCR, TCRdb re-called the reads, giving one row per CDR3 protein. The sample consists of 50,000 or so distinct CDR3 sequences, over 9% of them appearing once. The V and J genes are TRBV14 and TRBJ1-4, with TRBD1 as a possible D gene (5 bases). What was sequenced was a population of CD138-negative cells sorted from bone marrow. The source of this sequence is a donor over 35 with multiple myeloma. The CDR3 nucleotides are TGTGCCAGCAGCCGCCTTCGTGCGACAGCTGAAAAACTGTTTTTT. Translation: CASSRLRATAEKLFF.